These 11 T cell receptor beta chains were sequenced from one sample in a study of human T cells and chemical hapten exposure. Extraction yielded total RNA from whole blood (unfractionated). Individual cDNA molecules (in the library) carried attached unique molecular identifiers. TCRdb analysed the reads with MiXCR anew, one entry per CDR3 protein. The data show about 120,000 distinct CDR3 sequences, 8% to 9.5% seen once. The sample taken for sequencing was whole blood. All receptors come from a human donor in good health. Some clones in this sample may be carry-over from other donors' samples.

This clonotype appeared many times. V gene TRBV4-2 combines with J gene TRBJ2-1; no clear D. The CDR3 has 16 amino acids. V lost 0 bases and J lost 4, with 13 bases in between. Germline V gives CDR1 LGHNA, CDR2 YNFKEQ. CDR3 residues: CASSQEIGGRYNEQFF. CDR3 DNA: TGTGCCAGCAGCCAAGAGATTGGCGGCAGGTACAATGAGCAGTTCTTC.

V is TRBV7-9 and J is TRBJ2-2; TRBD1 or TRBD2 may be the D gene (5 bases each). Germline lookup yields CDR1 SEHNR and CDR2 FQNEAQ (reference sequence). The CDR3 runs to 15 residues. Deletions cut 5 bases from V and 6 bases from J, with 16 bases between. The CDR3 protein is CASSPPGAGPGELFF. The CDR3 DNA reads TGTGCCAGCAGCCCCCCCGGGGCAGGGCCCGGGGAGCTGTTTTTT.

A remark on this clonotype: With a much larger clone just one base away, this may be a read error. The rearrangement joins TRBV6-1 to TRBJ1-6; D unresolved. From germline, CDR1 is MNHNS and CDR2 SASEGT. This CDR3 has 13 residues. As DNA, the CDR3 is TGTACCAGCAGTTCCCTTTATAATTCACCCCTCCACTTT. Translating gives CTSSSLYNSPLHF.

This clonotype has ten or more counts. The CDR3 DNA follows: TGTGCTAGTGGTTTGGGTTACCCGGGACTAGCGACTCTCGACACCGGGGAGCTGTTTTTT. As protein: CASGLGYPGLATLDTGELFF. The rearrangement uses TRBV12-5 and TRBJ2-2; 10 bases match TRBD2. CDR1 LGHNT and CDR2 FRNRAP come from the germline V gene. The CDR3 sequence is 20 residues long. The ends lost 1 base at V and 3 bases at J; junction bases unmatched: 14.

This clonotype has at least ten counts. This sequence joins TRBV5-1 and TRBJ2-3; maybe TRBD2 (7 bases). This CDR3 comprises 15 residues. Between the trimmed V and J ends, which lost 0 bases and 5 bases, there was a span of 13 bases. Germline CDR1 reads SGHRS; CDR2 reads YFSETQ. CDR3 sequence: CASSLVGGQGDTQYF. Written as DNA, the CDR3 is TGCGCCAGCAGCTTGGTCGGGGGGCAAGGAGATACGCAGTATTTT.

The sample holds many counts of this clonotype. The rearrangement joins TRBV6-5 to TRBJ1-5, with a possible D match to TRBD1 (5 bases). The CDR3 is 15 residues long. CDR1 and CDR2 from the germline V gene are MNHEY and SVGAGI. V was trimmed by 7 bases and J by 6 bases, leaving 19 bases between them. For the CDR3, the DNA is TGTGCCAGCACCTCCCCTGGGGGGTCTGTTCAGCCCCAGCATTTT. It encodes CASTSPGGSVQPQHF.

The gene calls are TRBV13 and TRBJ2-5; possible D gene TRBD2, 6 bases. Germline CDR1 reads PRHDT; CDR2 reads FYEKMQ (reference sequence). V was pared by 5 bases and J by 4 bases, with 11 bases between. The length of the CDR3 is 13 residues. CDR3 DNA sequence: TGTGCCAGCAGCCCCAGAGCGGGAGAGACCCAGTACTTC. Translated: CASSPRAGETQYF.

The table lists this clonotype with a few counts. In nucleotides, the CDR3 is TGTGCCATCGGAGAGCGGGAGGGGAACATTCAGTACTTC. It is translated as CAIGEREGNIQYF. The rearrangement links TRBV10-3 to TRBJ2-4, with 10 bases identical to TRBD2. Per the germline V gene, CDR1 is ENHRY and CDR2 is SYGVKD. This CDR3 spans 13 amino acids. Trimming at V came to 8 bases and at J to 7 bases, leaving 5 bases not matched to a gene.

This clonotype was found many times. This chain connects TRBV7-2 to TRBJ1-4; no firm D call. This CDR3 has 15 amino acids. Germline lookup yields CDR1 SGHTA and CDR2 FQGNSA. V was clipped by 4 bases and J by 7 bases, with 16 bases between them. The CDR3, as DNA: TGTGCCAGCAGCTCGGGCCCGGGCAAGGGTGAAAAACTGTTTTTT. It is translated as CASSSGPGKGEKLFF.

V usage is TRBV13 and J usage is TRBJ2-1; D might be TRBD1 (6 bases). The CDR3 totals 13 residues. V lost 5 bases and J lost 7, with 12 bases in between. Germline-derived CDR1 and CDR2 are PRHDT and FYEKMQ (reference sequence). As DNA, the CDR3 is TGTGCCAGCAGCCAACCAGGGACAAATGAGCAGTTCTTC. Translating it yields CASSQPGTNEQFF.

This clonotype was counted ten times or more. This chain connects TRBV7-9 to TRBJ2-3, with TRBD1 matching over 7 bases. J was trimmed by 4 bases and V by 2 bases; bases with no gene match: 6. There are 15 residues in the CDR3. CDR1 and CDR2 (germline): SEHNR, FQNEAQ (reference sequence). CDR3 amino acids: CASSLSDRASDTQYF. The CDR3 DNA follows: TGTGCCAGCAGCTTAAGTGACAGGGCCTCAGATACGCAGTATTTT.